This T cell receptor beta chain was retrieved from a study of cytotoxic CD8 clonotypes in ibrutinib-treated CLL. About the study: Researchers reported approximately twelve relapsed/refractory and about 15 treatment-naive patients, 17 to 18 of them IGHV unmutated.

Trimming took 6 bases from V and 4 from J, leaving 10 bases between them. The CDR3 is 12 residues long. Per the germline V gene, CDR1 is SGHAT and CDR2 is FQNNGV. Depth targeted 1 in 200,000 to 1 in 1 million T cells, averaging approximately 9.9x coverage per clonotype. The data were produced by immunoSEQ multiplex PCR, yet TCRdb's version contains in-frame clones alone and is incomplete. Of under 200,000 clones listed, more than 75% are singletons. This sequence originates from a human donor with chronic lymphocytic leukemia. Here the sequenced sample was PBMCs, taken after 12 months of ibrutinib treatment. The chain links TRBV11-2 to TRBJ2-7; no firm D call. CDR3 DNA sequence: TGTGCCAGCAGTTCCCTCGGGTACGAGCAGTACTTC. As protein: CASSSLGYEQYF.